This is a list of T cell receptor beta chains from one sample in a study of cytomegalovirus exposure and HLA in healthy donors. Sequencing used immunoSEQ multiplex PCR; TCRdb keeps in-frame clones, though not all of them. This table holds 200,000 to 250,000 clones, 80% to 90% found once. Sequencing was performed on PBMCs. Receptors were obtained from a young man in good health and CMV-seronegative. Both conserved end residues are part of each CDR3. The D gene is left open where the match is weak. Expanded clones are given a class, and other clones once, few, many or no size at all.

cdr3_length d_call j_call v_call clone_size cdr3_nt cdr3_aa
15 . TRBJ2-1 TRBV6-1 once TGTGCCAGCAGACGGGGGGCCCTATTAAACAATGAGCAGTTCTTC CASRRGALLNNEQFF
13 . TRBJ2-7 TRBV6-6 few TGTGCCAGCAGTTTTGGCAGTACCTACGAGCAGTACTTC CASSFGSTYEQYF
15 . TRBJ1-1 TRBV28 . TGTGCCAGCAGTTTGGAGGGGCCCTTGAACACTGAAGCTTTCTTT CASSLEGPLNTEAFF
11 . TRBJ2-7 TRBV5-8 . TGTGCCAGCAGCCCAACCTACGAGCAGTACTTC CASSPTYEQYF
13 . TRBJ1-5 TRBV7-9 . TGTGCCAGCAGTACAGGAGTTAATCAGCCCCAGCATTTT CASSTGVNQPQHF
14 TRBD2 TRBJ2-1 TRBV9 . TGTGCCAGCAGCGTAGGGGGGGGGACCGATGAGCAGTTCTTC CASSVGGGTDEQFF
19 . TRBJ2-7 TRBV28 . TGTGCCAGCAGTTTATTACCCTATCGCAATGAGGGAGTGACCTACGAGCAGTACTTC CASSLLPYRNEGVTYEQYF
16 TRBD2 TRBJ2-5 TRBV28 . TGTGCCAGCAGTTTATTCTTAGCGGGGGGAGGTGAGACCCAGTACTTC CASSLFLAGGGETQYF
13 . TRBJ1-1 TRBV5-6 few TGTGCCAGCGGGACATTTCTGAACACTGAAGCTTTCTTT CASGTFLNTEAFF
12 TRBD1 TRBJ2-2 TRBV5-6 few TGTGCCAGCAGCCAGGGGGCCTGGGAGCTGTTTTTT CASSQGAWELFF
14 . TRBJ2-1 TRBV7-2 once TGTGCCAGCAGCTTCAACCCCGGGACAAGTATGATGCTCTTC CASSFNPGTSMMLF
12 . TRBJ2-1 TRBV19 . TGTGCCAGTAGTCCTCTAGCGAATGAGCAGTTCTTC CASSPLANEQFF
13 TRBD1 TRBJ1-5 TRBV6-5 . TGTGCCAGCAGTCCCAGGGGGGATCAGCCCCAGCATTTT CASSPRGDQPQHF
16 . TRBJ2-3 TRBV4-3 once TGCGCCAGCAGCCAAGTAAAGGGGTCCTTAGGAGATACGCAGTATTTT CASSQVKGSLGDTQYF
15 TRBD1 TRBJ2-3 TRBV27 . TGTGCCAGCAGTCTTCACAGGGGGCTTGAAGATACGCAGTATTTT CASSLHRGLEDTQYF
14 TRBD2 TRBJ2-1 TRBV11-2 . TGTGCCAGCAGCTTCAGCGGGGGGGCCAATGAGCAGTTCTTC CASSFSGGANEQFF
16 TRBD1 TRBJ1-6 TRBV5-4 . TGTGCCAGCAGCTCCACAGGGGGCGGCTATAATTCACCCCTCCACTTT CASSSTGGGYNSPLHF
13 TRBD1 TRBJ1-1 TRBV29-1 . TGCAGCGTTTTACAGGGGGCGAACACTGAAGCTTTCTTT CSVLQGANTEAFF
15 . TRBJ2-1 TRBV5-1 . TGCGCCAGCAACACCGGGACTTCCTCCTACAATGAGCAGTTCTTC CASNTGTSSYNEQFF
15 . TRBJ2-7 TRBV5-4 . TGTGCCAGCAGCTTGGGTGGCCCCCCGGGGTACGAGCAGTACTTC CASSLGGPPGYEQYF
15 TRBD1 TRBJ1-2 TRBV27 . TGTGCCAGCAGTCCGATGGACAGGGAAGGCTATGGCTACACCTTC CASSPMDREGYGYTF
15 TRBD1 TRBJ1-5 TRBV6-5 . TGTGCCAGCAGGGGGGGACAGTCGTTAGATCAGCCCCAGCATTTT CASRGGQSLDQPQHF
15 TRBD1 TRBJ2-7 TRBV15 . TGTGCCACCAGCACAAGACAGGGGTTGTCCTACGAGCAGTACTTC CATSTRQGLSYEQYF
12 . TRBJ2-1 TRBV27 . TGTGCCAGCAGTCCTCCCAGGAATGAGCAGTTCTTC CASSPPRNEQFF
14 . TRBJ2-3 TRBV7-2 few TGTGCCAGCAGCTCCCCCGTAAGCACAGATACGCAGTATTTT CASSSPVSTDTQYF
13 . TRBJ2-1 TRBV29-1 . TGCAGCGTTGTTGAAGGCAGGCCGAATGAGCAGTTCTTC CSVVEGRPNEQFF
14 . TRBJ1-4 TRBV6-5 . TGTGCCAGCAGGCGGGACGCAACTAATGAAAAACTGTTTTTT CASRRDATNEKLFF
15 . TRBJ1-1 TRBV6-5 . TGTGCCAGCAGTAACAGAGGGGGGGTCGTCACTGAAGCTTTCTTT CASSNRGGVVTEAFF
16 TRBD1 TRBJ2-7 TRBV2 . TGTGCCAGCAGTCCCCCGACAGGGGGGAACTCCTACGAGCAGTACTTC CASSPPTGGNSYEQYF
17 . TRBJ1-1 TRBV18 . TGTGCCAGCTCACCACCGGTTAGCCGGCCTCGGGACACTGAAGCTTTCTTT CASSPPVSRPRDTEAFF
14 TRBD1 TRBJ2-2 TRBV28 . TGTGCCAGCAGTACAGGGGTAGGAACCGGGGAGCTGTTTTTT CASSTGVGTGELFF
13 . TRBJ1-1 TRBV29-1 . TGCAGCGTTGGGGGGAGGGGTGACACTGAAGCTTTCTTT CSVGGRGDTEAFF
16 . TRBJ2-4 TRBV27 few TGTGCCAGCTCTTCCCGGTCGGCCCCTAACGCGGGCATTCAGTACTTC CASSSRSAPNAGIQYF
17 . TRBJ1-4 TRBV4-3 . TGCGCCAGCAGCCAAGATTCTGCCCGGGCAGCGGATGAAAAACTGTTTTTT CASSQDSARAADEKLFF
13 TRBD1 TRBJ2-1 TRBV15 . TGTGCCACCAGAGAACAGGGGGACAATGAGCAGTTCTTC CATREQGDNEQFF
14 . TRBJ1-5 TRBV2 once TGTGCCAGCATCGAGGGTAAGGGTACTCAGCCCCAGCATTTT CASIEGKGTQPQHF
15 TRBD1 TRBJ2-6 TRBV5-1 . TGCGCCAGCACCCCGACAGGGCTCGGGGCCAACGTCCTGACTTTC CASTPTGLGANVLTF
16 . TRBJ1-3 TRBV6-5 . TGTGCCAGCAGTTACTCGAGACAGTTAGTAGGAAACACCATATATTTT CASSYSRQLVGNTIYF
17 . TRBJ2-1 TRBV4-2 . TGTGCCAGCAGCCAAGATCTGGAGGCGTCTGGGAGCAATGAGCAGTTCTTC CASSQDLEASGSNEQFF
14 . TRBJ2-7 TRBV5-6 few TGTGCCAGCAGCCTCAGGCACGGCGTCGATAAGCAGTACTTC CASSLRHGVDKQYF